This TCR beta chain was captured in a study of T cells in Graves' hyperthyroidism and ophthalmopathy. The study left out patients who had uncontrolled infection, other autoimmune disease, pregnancy or lactation. Using RNA transcripts as the source, TCR beta CDR3 regions were amplified. Primed by the HTBI set, a first-round RT-PCR was run on the TCR CDR3. TCRdb passed the multiplex PCR reads through MiXCR, listing each CDR3 protein once. The sample has about 560,000 distinct CDR3 sequences, approximately 15% seen once. This clonotype was recorded many times. What it binds is not known. Per the germline V gene, CDR1 is LGHDT and CDR2 is YNNKEL (reference sequence). With 0 bases removed from V and 5 bases from J, the gap between germline ends came to 11 bases. The CDR3 sequence is 15 residues long. Notes on the study in general: Stable hyperthyroidism was told apart from ophthalmopathy by a model built on 13 V-J features.

The receptor was isolated from a woman under 40 with Graves' hyperthyroidism. J is TRBJ2-1 and V is TRBV3-1; no definite D call. The sequenced sample consisted of blood. The CDR3 is CASSQDIGPHNEQFF. CDR3 in DNA: TGTGCCAGCAGCCAAGACATCGGACCCCACAATGAGCAGTTCTTC.